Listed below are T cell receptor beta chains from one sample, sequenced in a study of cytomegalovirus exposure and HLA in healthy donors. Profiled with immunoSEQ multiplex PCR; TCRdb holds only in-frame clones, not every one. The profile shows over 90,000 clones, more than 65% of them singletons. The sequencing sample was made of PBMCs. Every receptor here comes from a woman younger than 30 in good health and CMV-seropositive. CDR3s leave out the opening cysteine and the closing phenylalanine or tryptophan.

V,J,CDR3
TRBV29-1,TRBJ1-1,SAYRGTFEAF
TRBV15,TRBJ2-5,ATSRGLAGGEETQY
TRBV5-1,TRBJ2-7,ASSLGVGKSYEQY
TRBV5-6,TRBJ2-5,ASTLPGESAGTQY
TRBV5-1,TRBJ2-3,ASSPPRTSGGPSTDTQY
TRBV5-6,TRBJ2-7,ASSRRVVSYEQY
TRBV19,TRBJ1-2,ASTWKVGPVNYGYT
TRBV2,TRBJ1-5,ASSPGAVNQPQH
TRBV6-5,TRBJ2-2,ASSPPFAGELF
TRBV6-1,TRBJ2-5,ASSGAGTGWEQY
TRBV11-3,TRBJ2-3,ASSLDTHTQY
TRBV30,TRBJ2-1,AWSYNGQAGDEQF
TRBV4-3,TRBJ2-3,ASSPRELPDTQY
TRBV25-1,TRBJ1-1,ASRRQGGTEAF
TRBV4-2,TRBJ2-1,ASSQDKRTYNEQF
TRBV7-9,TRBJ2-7,ASSSPTAGGIEQY
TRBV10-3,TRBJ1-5,AITPDSYQPQH
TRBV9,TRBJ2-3,ASSPAPADTQY
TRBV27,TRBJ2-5,ASSLTREQETQY
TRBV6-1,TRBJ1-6,ASSEDSNSPLH
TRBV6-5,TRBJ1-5,ASSPDTYSNQPQH
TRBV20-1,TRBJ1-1,SASGFTEAF
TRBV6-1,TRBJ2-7,ATWQAGGPSEQY
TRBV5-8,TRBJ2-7,ASSLGRGDEQY
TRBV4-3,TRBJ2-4,ASSQDLPGRLAVGKNIQY
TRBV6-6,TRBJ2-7,ASTTGGEQY
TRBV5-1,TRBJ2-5,ASSPGLAGAQETQY
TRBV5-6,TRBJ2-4,ASSFAGLAKNIQY
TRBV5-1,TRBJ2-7,ASSLFSGNYEQY
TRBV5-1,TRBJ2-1,ASSPQAPSLYNEQF
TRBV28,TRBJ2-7,ASSTEGYEQY
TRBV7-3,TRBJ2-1,ASSRSSYNEQF
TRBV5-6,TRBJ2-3,ASGIIGGDTDTQY
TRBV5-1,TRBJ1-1,ASSFDTGGANTEAF
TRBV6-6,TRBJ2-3,ASRLAGGTSDTQY
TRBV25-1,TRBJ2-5,ASSELAGIQETQY
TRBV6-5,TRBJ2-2,ASSYGRLAGGELF
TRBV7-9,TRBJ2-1,ASSEGPGGEQF
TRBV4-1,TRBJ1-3,ASSQYKQARSGNTIY
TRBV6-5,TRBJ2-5,ASGVGLAARGTQY
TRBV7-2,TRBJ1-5,ASSSGPVGGSQH